This T cell receptor beta chain was captured in a study of blood T cell repertoires in COVID-19. Study details: COVID-19 samples from acute and convalescent phases originated in the United States, Italy and Spain. PBMCs, B-cell-depleted T cells, or T cells were the source of the cDNA or gDNA that made up the material.

In the original workflow: Using reference gene primer amplification, nucleated cell counts were estimated. Generated by immunoSEQ multiplex PCR, the TCRdb table keeps only in-frame clones and is missing some. V and J calls plus clone size are reproduced from that table; the DNA served to infer D and trimming. Here the sample spans roughly 100,000 clones, about four fifths being singletons. This clone was observed once. Germline trimming cut 5 bases from V and 6 bases from J; bases unmatched to any gene: 8. Germline CDR1 and CDR2: GTSNPN and SVGIG (reference sequence). The CDR3 length is 14 residues. Seattle-derived patients entered the study during active infection and were followed longitudinally.

This clonotype was sampled from a man aged 80 or over with COVID-19, enrolled during active disease. This rearrangement joins TRBV30 to TRBJ1-1, with 11 bases identical to TRBD1. Material for sequencing was peripheral blood. This CDR3 is CAWRPGTGGAEAFF. For the CDR3, the DNA is TGTGCCTGGCGTCCCGGGACAGGGGGTGCTGAAGCTTTCTTT.